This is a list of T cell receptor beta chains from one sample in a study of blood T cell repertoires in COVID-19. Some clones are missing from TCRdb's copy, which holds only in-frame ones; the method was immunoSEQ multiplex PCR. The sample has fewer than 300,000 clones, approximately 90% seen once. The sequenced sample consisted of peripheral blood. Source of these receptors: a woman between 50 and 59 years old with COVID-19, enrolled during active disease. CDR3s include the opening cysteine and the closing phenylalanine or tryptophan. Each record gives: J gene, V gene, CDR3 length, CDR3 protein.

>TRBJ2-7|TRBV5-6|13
CASSLPGGYEQYF
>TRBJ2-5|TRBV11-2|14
CASSATGYQETQYF
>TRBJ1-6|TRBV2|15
CASSLRARGESPLHF
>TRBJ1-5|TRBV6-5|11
CASSYQGAQHF
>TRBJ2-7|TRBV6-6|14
CASSPEGLSYEQYF
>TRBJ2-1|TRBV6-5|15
CASCRRQGSYNEQFF
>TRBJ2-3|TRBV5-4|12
CASRRGTDTQYF
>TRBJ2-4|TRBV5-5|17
CASSVTQGLMAKNIQYF
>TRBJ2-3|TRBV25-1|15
CASRASGRLTDTQYF
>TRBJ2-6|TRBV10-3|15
CAIGPVVSGANVLTF
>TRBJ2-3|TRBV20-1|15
CSASSESGSRDTQYF
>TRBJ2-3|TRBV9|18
CASSSSPGTSGRRDTQYF
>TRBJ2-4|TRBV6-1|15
CASSERGPAKNIQYF
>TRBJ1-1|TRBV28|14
CASSSGGADTEAFF
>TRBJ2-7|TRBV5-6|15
CASSLIEQVHYEQYF
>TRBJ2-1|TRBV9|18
CASSVAVGLAGGYNEQFF
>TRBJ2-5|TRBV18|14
CASSPRTSQETQYF
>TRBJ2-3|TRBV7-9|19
CASSWGTGGGSLSTDTQYF
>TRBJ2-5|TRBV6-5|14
CASSYSQGALTQYF
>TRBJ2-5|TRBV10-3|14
CAISEGEGLETQYF
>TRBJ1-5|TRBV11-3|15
CASSFHTGFHQPQHF
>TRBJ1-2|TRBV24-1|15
CATSDPGQGAGGYTF
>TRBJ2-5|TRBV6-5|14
CASSYSSSGETQYF
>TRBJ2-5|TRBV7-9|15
CASTPQASGQETQYF
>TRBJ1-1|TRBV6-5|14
CASSYAAANTEAFF
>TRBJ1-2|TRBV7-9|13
CASSTGLGYGYTF
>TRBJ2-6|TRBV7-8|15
CASSLSWSGANVLTF
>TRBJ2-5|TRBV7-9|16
CASSPSTSGDQETQYF
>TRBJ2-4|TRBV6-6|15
CASSYEAIAKNIQYF
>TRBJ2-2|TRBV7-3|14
CASSFSGRTGELFF
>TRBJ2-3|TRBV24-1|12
CATSLEEGTQYF
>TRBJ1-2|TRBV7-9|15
CASSLHGGPNYGYTF
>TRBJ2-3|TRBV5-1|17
CASSPLALGQGTDTQYF
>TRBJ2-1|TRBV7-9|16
CASSFPLAGSYNEQFF
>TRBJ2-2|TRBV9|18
CASSVLAGGPRRSGELFF
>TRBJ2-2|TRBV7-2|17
CASSLGEREARTGELFF
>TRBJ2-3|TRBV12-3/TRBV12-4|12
CASSQEAVTQYF
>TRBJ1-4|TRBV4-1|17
CASSPTSAQAYSEKLFF
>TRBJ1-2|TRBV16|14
CASSPWTGEDGYTF
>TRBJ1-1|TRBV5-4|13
CASSFGGISEAFF
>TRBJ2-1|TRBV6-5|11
CASSYLSEQFF
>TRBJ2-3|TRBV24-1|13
CATSDPGLASQYF
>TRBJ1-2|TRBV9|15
CASSVGQGPNYGYTF
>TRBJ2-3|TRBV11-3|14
CASSFDSRTDTQYF
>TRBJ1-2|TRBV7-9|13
CASSSLPGQQYTF
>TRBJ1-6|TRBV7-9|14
CASSFSSYNSPLHF
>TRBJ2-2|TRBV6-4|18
CASSPGLAGTTNTGELFF
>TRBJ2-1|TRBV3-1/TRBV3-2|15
CASSETNPAYNEQFF
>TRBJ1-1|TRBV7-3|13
CASSLQGPTEAFF
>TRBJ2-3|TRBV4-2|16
CASSLKTTGGTDTQYF
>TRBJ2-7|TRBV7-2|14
CASSRTGTSAEQYF
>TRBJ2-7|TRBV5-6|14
CASSLLAGVKEQYF
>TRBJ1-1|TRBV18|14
CASSPLDRETEAFF
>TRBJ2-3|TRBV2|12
CASLKPGGTQYF
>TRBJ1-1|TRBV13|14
CASSRPRDRVRAFF
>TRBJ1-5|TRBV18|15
CASSPREGSNQPQHF
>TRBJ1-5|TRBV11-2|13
CASSLTGNQPQHF
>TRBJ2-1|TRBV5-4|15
CASTGGSQGTHEQFF
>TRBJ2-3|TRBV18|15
CASSPRDIDTDTQYF